The TCR beta chain under discussion was sequenced for a study of T cells in Graves' hyperthyroidism and ophthalmopathy. Findings and caveats of the study: Most thyroid clonotypes expanded above 0.001 were also detected in blood.

This clonotype was seen ten or more times. Antigen specificity is unknown. RNA transcripts yielded amplified TCR beta CDR3 regions. The HTBI primer set served for first-round RT-PCR of the TCR CDR3. TCRdb used MiXCR to reprocess the multiplex PCR reads, holding one entry per CDR3 protein. The table records hundreds of thousands of distinct CDR3 sequences, about a fifth of them present only once. The CDR3 loop spans 15 amino acids. V was trimmed by 1 base and J by 0 bases, leaving 10 bases between them. Newly diagnosed hyperthyroidism, duration under 2 months, in patients aged 18 to 65. Exclusions: uncontrolled infection, other autoimmune disease, pregnancy, lactation.

V gene TRBV12-3 or TRBV12-4 combines with J gene TRBJ2-7, with a possible D match to TRBD2 (5 bases). The TCR comes from a woman under 30 with Graves' hyperthyroidism. The sequencing input was blood. The CDR3 sequence: CASSLVSGSSYEQYF. The CDR3 DNA sequence: TGTGCCAGCAGTTTAGTTTCGGGGAGCTCCTACGAGCAGTACTTC.